This T cell receptor (beta chain) was sequenced for a study of T cell repertoires in ileal Crohn's disease. Overall study: About half of patients got postoperative therapy: around ten thiopurines, around 18 anti-TNF.

V was shortened by 3 bases and J by 5 bases, with 14 bases between the two germline ends. This CDR3 comprises 14 residues. Germline lookup yields CDR1 SEHNR and CDR2 FQNEAQ (reference sequence). Details on this clone: The antigen is undetermined.

General observations from the study: Clonal expansions were more frequent in active smokers than non-smokers at surgery.

The protocol was immunoSEQ multiplex PCR, while the TCRdb copy is restricted to in-frame clones and leaves out a portion. The table has around 400 clones, about 85% seen once. Surgical specimens yielded lamina propria lymphocytes, which were density-gradient separated and then sorted. The TCR originated in an adult with Crohn's disease. This chain joins TRBV7-9 and TRBJ2-7, with D maybe TRBD2 (5 bases). The sample comprised CD8+ T cells sorted from the ileum. For the CDR3, the DNA is TGTGCCAGCAGCTTCCCGGGGTCCCTCGACGAGCAGTACTTC. This encodes CASSFPGSLDEQYF. Variable domain in full (rest from reference TRBV7-9 and TRBJ2-7): DTGVSQNPRHKITKRGQNVTFRCDPISEHNRLYWYRQTLGQGPEFLTYFQNEAQLEKSRLLSDRFSAERPKGSFSTLEIQRTEQGDSAMYLCASSFPGSLDEQYFGPGTRLTVT.